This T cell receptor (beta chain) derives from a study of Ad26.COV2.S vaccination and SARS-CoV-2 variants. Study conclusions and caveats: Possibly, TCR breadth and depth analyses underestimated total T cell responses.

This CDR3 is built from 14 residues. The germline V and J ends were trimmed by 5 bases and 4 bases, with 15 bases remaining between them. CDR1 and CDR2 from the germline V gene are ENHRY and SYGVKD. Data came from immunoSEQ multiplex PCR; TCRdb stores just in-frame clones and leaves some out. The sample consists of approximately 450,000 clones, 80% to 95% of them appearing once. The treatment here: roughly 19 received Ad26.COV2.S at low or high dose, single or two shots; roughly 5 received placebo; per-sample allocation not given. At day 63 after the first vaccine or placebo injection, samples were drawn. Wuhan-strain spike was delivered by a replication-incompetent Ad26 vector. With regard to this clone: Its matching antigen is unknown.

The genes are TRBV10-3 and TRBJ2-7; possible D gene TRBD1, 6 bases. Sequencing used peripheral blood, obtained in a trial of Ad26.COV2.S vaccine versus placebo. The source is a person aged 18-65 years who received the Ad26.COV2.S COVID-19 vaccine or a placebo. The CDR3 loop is CAISTEDRRYEQYF. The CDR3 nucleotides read TGTGCCATCAGTACAGAAGACAGGAGATACGAGCAGTACTTC.